This TCR beta chain was obtained from a study of CD8 T cells in Susac syndrome. The controls, all healthy donors, were matched for age and sex. The CDR3 consists of 12 residues. The V and J ends lost 6 bases and 6 bases respectively, with 12 bases between them. From germline, CDR1 is MNHEY and CDR2 SVGEGT. Random hexamers primed reverse transcription of 0.5 to 1 ug RNA. TCR beta CDR3 was amplified by immunoSEQ multiplex PCR. This amplification extended across 54 Vbeta and 13 Jbeta segments. TCRdb used MiXCR to reprocess the immunoSEQ multiplex PCR reads, holding one entry per CDR3 protein. The table lists some 120,000 distinct CDR3 sequences, approximately 90% of them singletons.

The chain uses TRBV6-2 or TRBV6-3 and TRBJ2-7; D not certain. What was sequenced was CD8+ T cells from PBMCs. The receptor was derived from a human donor in good health. CDR3 residues: CASSRGFLEQYF. CDR3 sequence (DNA): TGTGCCAGCAGCCGCGGATTCCTCGAGCAGTACTTC.